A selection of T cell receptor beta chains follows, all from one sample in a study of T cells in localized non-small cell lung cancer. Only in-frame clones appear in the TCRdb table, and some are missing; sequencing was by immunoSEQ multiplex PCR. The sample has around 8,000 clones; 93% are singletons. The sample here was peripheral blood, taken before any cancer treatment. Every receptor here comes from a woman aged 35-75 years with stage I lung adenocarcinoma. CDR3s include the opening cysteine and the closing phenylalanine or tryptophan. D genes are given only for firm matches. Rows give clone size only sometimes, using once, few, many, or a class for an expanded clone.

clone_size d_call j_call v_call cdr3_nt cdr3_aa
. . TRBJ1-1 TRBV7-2 TGTGCCAGCAGCTTAGCGCTCAGGGGCACTGAAGCTTTCTTT CASSLALRGTEAFF
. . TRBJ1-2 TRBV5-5 TGTGCCAGCAGCTTTAGTGGGCCCTTTTCGGGCTACACCTTC CASSFSGPFSGYTF
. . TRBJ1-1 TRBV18 TGTGCCAGCTCACCAGGGGTCGACAGGGAAGCTTTCTTT CASSPGVDREAFF
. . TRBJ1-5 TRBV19 TGTGCCAGTAGTATAGACTCCGGGAATCCCGGGGCCGATAGCAATCAGCCCCAGCATTTT CASSIDSGNPGADSNQPQHF
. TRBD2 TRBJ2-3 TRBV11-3 TGTGCCAGCAGCTTAGGGGTCGCGGTAGCGGGACGCACAGATACGCAGTATTTT CASSLGVAVAGRTDTQYF
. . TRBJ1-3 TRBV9 TGTGCCAGCAGCGCCGATCGGGGCGCCTCTGGAAACACCATATATTTT CASSADRGASGNTIYF
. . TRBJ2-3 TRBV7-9 TGTGCCAGCAGCTTAGCCTATCCTAGCACAGATACGCAGTATTTT CASSLAYPSTDTQYF
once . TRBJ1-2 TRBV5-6 TGTGCCAGCAGCGGTATGAACTTCTATGGCTACACCTTC CASSGMNFYGYTF
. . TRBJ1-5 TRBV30 TGTGCCTGGAGTGCGGGGGGCGATCAGCCCCAGCATTTT CAWSAGGDQPQHF
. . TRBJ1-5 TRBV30 TGTGCCTGGAGTGGCAGGGGAGCACAGCCCCAGCATTTT CAWSGRGAQPQHF
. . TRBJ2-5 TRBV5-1 TGCGCCAGCAGCTTGGATGGGGTGGTCCAAGAGACCCAGTACTTC CASSLDGVVQETQYF
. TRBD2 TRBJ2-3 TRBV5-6 TGTGCCAGCAGCTTGAGGCTAGCGGGGGTGGGAGATACGCAGTATTTT CASSLRLAGVGDTQYF
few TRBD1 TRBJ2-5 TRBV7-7 TGTGCTAGCAGCCGGACAGGGTGGGAGACCCAGTACTTC CASSRTGWETQYF
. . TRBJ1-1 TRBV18 TGTGCCAGCTCACCGCAGGATGGGTGGACTGAAGCTTTCTTT CASSPQDGWTEAFF
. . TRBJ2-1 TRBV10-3 TGTGCCATCAGTGGAGAAGGATTCAAAAATGAGCAGTTCTTC CAISGEGFKNEQFF
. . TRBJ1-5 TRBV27 TGTGCCAGCAGTTTCAGGGGAAGGAGCAATCAGCCCCAGCATTTT CASSFRGRSNQPQHF
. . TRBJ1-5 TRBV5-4 TGTGCCAGCAGCTTAGGCAGTAATCAGCCCCAGCATTTT CASSLGSNQPQHF
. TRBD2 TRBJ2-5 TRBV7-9 TGTGCCAGCAGCCCACCCTGGGAGGGAGAGACCCAGTACTTC CASSPPWEGETQYF
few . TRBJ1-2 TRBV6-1 TGTGCCAGCAGTGACAGCTATGGCTACACCTTC CASSDSYGYTF
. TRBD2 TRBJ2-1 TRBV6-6 TGTGCCAGCAGCCCCGGGACTAGCGGGAGTAGCAATGAGCAGTTCTTC CASSPGTSGSSNEQFF
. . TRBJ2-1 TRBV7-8 TGTGCCAGCAGCGGACTACGGCGAACAGGGTTCAGTAATGAGCAGTTCTTC CASSGLRRTGFSNEQFF
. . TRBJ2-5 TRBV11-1 TGTGCCAGCAGCCCCGGACTGACGTACCAAGAGACCCAGTACTTC CASSPGLTYQETQYF
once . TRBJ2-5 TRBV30 TGTGCCTGGAGTAGGGGGAACCAAGAGACCCAGTACTTC CAWSRGNQETQYF
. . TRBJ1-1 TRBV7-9 TGTGCCAGCAGCTTAGGGTCCCAAGGTATCCGCAATAATGAAGCTTTCTTT CASSLGSQGIRNNEAFF
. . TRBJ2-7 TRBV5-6 TGTGCCAGCAGCTTGTTACGGAGCTCCTACGAGCAGTACTTC CASSLLRSSYEQYF
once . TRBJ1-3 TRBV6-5 TGTGCCAGCAGTTCCCCGTGGCAGGGAAACACCATATATTTT CASSSPWQGNTIYF
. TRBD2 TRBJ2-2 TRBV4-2 TGTGCCAGCAGCCAAGTATCAGGCGGGGGAGCGAACACCGGGGAGCTGTTTTTT CASSQVSGGGANTGELFF
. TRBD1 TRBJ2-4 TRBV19 TGTGCCAGTAGTATCGCTACAGGGGGCCTGGCCAAAAACATTCAGTACTTC CASSIATGGLAKNIQYF
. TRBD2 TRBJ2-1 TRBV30 TGTGCCTGGAGACCCACGGGACTAGTCAGGGGTGAGCAGTTCTTC CAWRPTGLVRGEQFF
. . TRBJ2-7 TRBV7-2 TGTGCCAGCAGCTTCGGTTTCTCCTACGAGCAGTACTTC CASSFGFSYEQYF